These 15 T cell receptor beta chains came from one sample sequenced in a study of regulatory T cells in long-lasting Graves disease. CDR3 regions were amplified by Arm-PCR using iRepertoire HTBI primers to build TCR beta libraries. MiXCR, run by TCRdb on the multiplex PCR reads, gives a single entry per CDR3 protein. The table shows about 520,000 distinct CDR3 sequences, with 12% occurring only once. The time point: newly diagnosed GD, antithyroid drugs for less than 3 months. The TCR library was prepared using RNA isolated from PBMCs. The sample also formed part of further work on T cells in Graves' hyperthyroidism and ophthalmopathy.

The sequenced sample was peripheral blood mononuclear cells (PBMCs), obtained at new diagnosis, from a patient treated with antithyroid drugs. These receptors came from a woman between 25 and 40 years old with Graves disease.

This clonotype was seen a few times. This chain connects TRBV29-1 to TRBJ2-5, with 10 bases identical to TRBD1. The CDR3 sequence is 13 residues long. Looked up from germline, CDR1 is SQVTM and CDR2 is ANQGSEA. J lost 5 bases, V lost 7 bases, and 7 bases had no gene match. CDR3: CSAMTGGGETQYF. CDR3 DNA: TGCAGCGCCATGACAGGGGGCGGGGAGACCCAGTACTTC.

This clonotype was observed at least ten times. The gene calls are TRBV2 and TRBJ1-5; D is unresolved. CDR1 and CDR2 from the germline V gene are SNHLY and FYNNEI. The CDR3 covers 16 residues. The germline V and J ends were trimmed by 6 bases and 0 bases, with 15 bases remaining between them. In nucleotides, the CDR3 is TGTGCCAGCAGCGCTGGGCGACCGTATAGCAATCAGCCCCAGCATTTT. It specifies CASSAGRPYSNQPQHF.

The chain couples TRBV6-1 to TRBJ1-4, with D uncertain. Between the trimmed V and J ends, which lost 2 bases and 0 bases, there was a span of 16 bases. The CDR3 totals 18 residues. Germline CDR1 reads MNHNS; CDR2 reads SASEGT. DNA for the CDR3: TGTGCCAGCAGTGAAAGGCGGACGGCTCGTGCAACTAATGAAAAACTGTTTTTT. This encodes CASSERRTARATNEKLFF.

The gene calls are TRBV20-1 and TRBJ1-1; D gene unclear. CDR1 is DFQATT and CDR2 is SNEGSKA in the germline V gene (reference sequence). CDR3 length: 14 residues. V was clipped by 0 bases and J by 6 bases, with 14 bases between them. In DNA, the CDR3 is TGCAGTGCTAGAGATCGCCATGGGCAGTCTGAAGCTTTCTTT. Translating gives CSARDRHGQSEAFF.

V usage is TRBV4-3 and J usage is TRBJ2-5, with 7 bases that match TRBD2. The CDR3 is 17 amino acids. CDR1 and CDR2 (germline): LGHNA, YSLEER. Trimming at V came to 1 base and at J to 5 bases, leaving 13 bases not matched to a gene. The CDR3 DNA reads TGCGCCAGCAGCCAAGGAGGAAGGGAGGGAATGGGGGAGACCCAGTACTTC. Protein: CASSQGGREGMGETQYF.

This clonotype was observed many times. The chain joins TRBV30 to TRBJ2-1; maybe TRBD2 (5 bases). The J call is doubtful: the DNA matches TRBJ2-3 better. The CDR3 covers 12 residues. The germline V gene encodes CDR1 GTSNPN and CDR2 SVGIG (reference sequence). CDR3: CAWSATGDTQYF. In DNA form, the CDR3 reads TGTGCCTGGAGTGCAACGGGGGATACGCAGTATTTT.

This clonotype occurred many times. CDR3 amino acids: CASSEPPYGYTF. As DNA, the CDR3 is TGTGCCAGCAGTGAGCCCCCCTATGGCTACACCTTC. The chain has TRBV6-1 and TRBJ1-2; D is unclear. Germline V gives CDR1 MNHNS, CDR2 SASEGT. Trimming cost V 3 bases and J 4 bases, with 6 bases left between them. The CDR3 consists of 12 residues.

Of note for this clonotype: An end of the junction does not agree with germline; a read error may underlie this. V usage is TRBV7-8 and J usage is TRBJ2-1; 9 positions match TRBD2. The CDR3 length is 16 residues. Germline lookup yields CDR1 SGHVS and CDR2 FQNEAQ. The CDR3 is CASSLRALAGYNGQFF. The CDR3 DNA is TGTGCCAGCAGCTTAAGAGCCCTAGCGGGGTACAATGGGCAGTTCTTC.

This clonotype was observed at least ten times. V gene TRBV29-1 combines with J gene TRBJ1-4; D not certain. Germline CDR1 and CDR2: SQVTM and ANQGSEA. CDR3 length: 14 residues. Trimming took 5 bases from V and 7 from J, leaving 17 bases between them. For the CDR3, the DNA is TGCAGCGTTAGAACGCCAGGCCGAGGTGAAAAACTGTTTTTT. Its protein product is CSVRTPGRGEKLFF.

The table lists this clonotype with many counts. The CDR3 region is CASSYSWATYGYTF. CDR3 nucleotides: TGTGCCAGCAGTTACTCCTGGGCGACCTATGGCTACACCTTC. V usage is TRBV6-9 and J usage is TRBJ1-2; D call uncertain. Looked up from germline, CDR1 is MNHGY and CDR2 is SVAAGI. Trimming removed 3 bases at V and 4 bases at J, with 12 bases between. The CDR3 loop spans 14 amino acids.

This clonotype was counted ten times or more. This rearrangement joins TRBV9 to TRBJ1-6; D unresolved. The CDR3 loop spans 16 amino acids. From germline, CDR1 is SGDLS and CDR2 YYNGEE. V was pared by 2 bases and J by 4 bases, with 13 bases between. The CDR3 sequence: CASSVGGDHYNSPLHF. CDR3 bases: TGTGCCAGCAGCGTTGGAGGTGATCATTATAATTCACCCCTCCACTTT.

At least ten counts were recorded for this clonotype. The chain joins TRBV28 to TRBJ2-3; 8 nucleotides line up with TRBD2. This CDR3 has 15 amino acids. V lost 2 bases and J lost 6; bases outside the gene matches: 7. CDR1 is MDHEN and CDR2 is SYDVKM in the germline V gene. The CDR3 DNA reads TGTGCCAGCAGTTTAGATAGCGGGATGGGGGATACGCAGTATTTT. The encoded protein is CASSLDSGMGDTQYF.

This clonotype occurred a few times. J is TRBJ2-1 and V is TRBV19; possibly TRBD2 for D (5 bases). This CDR3 is built from 15 residues. Trimming took 4 bases from V and 6 from J, leaving 16 bases between them. Germline-derived CDR1 and CDR2 are LNHDA and SQIVND (reference sequence). The chain's CDR3 is CASSTSPSSSNEQFF. The CDR3, as DNA: TGTGCCAGTAGTACCTCACCTTCTAGCTCCAATGAGCAGTTCTTC.

The chain carries TRBV14 and TRBJ2-7, with 12 nucleotides matching TRBD1. CDR1 is SGHDN and CDR2 is FVKESK in the germline V gene. This CDR3 spans 16 amino acids. V gave up 4 bases and J gave up 5 bases; unmatched junction bases: 9. The CDR3 loop is CASSPPGQGAIHEQYF. In nucleotides, the CDR3 is TGTGCCAGCAGCCCTCCGGGACAGGGGGCTATCCACGAGCAGTACTTC.

In this sample, this clonotype turned up a few times. The junction departs from germline at one end; a sequencing error may be responsible. This chain joins TRBV9 and TRBJ1-2, with 7 bases lining up with TRBD1. This CDR3 contains 17 residues. Germline V gene lookup returns CDR1 SGDLS and CDR2 YYNGEE. Written as DNA, the CDR3 is TGTGCCAGCAGCGTAGCGGACGCAGGGGGTTCCAACTATGACTACACCTTC. Translated, it gives CASSVADAGGSNYDYTF.